The T cell receptor (beta chain) described here comes from a study of blood T cell repertoires in COVID-19. The overall study: Researchers got acute and convalescent COVID-19 samples from the United States, Italy and Spain. Nucleic acid was either cDNA or gDNA, and it came from T cells, B-cell-depleted T cells, or PBMCs.

The CDR3 extends over 11 amino acids. Trimming left V 10 bases short and J 4 bases short, with 8 bases between. The germline V gene encodes CDR1 MNHEY and CDR2 SVGAGI. As originally analysed: Amplifying reference gene primers gave estimates of nucleated cell counts. Using immunoSEQ multiplex PCR, the repertoire was profiled, and TCRdb retains in-frame clones only, with some absent. That table gives V, J and clone size, and the DNA gave D and trimming. The sample lists fewer than 350,000 clones; approximately 85% were seen once. The receptor comes from a human donor in a cohort sampled during active COVID-19. The rearrangement joins TRBV6-5 to TRBJ1-5; D is perhaps TRBD1 (6 bases). The sample taken for sequencing was peripheral blood. CDR3 bases: TGTGCCACAGGGGAGAATCAGCCCCAGCATTTT. Encoded protein: CATGENQPQHF.